The T cell receptor (beta chain) under discussion was sequenced for a study of cytomegalovirus exposure and HLA in healthy donors. General study points: With DRB1 most and HLA-C fewest, TCR association rates differed between HLA loci in a later analysis. As a later analysis showed, a missense DCLRE1C variant was linked to trimming of TCR beta V- and J-genes. Near-uniform donor sequencing depth was presumed by presence/absence analyses.

Per germline, CDR1 SGHRS and CDR2 YFSETQ. There are 15 residues in the CDR3. In regard to this clone: Antigen: not known.

13 Jbeta primers and 60 Vbeta primers were used for the PCR. The assay was immunoSEQ multiplex PCR, and TCRdb's table has in-frame clones only and misses some. In the table there are about 180,000 clones, almost 80% of which are singletons. The sequenced sample was PBMCs. The chain has TRBV5-1 and TRBJ2-5; 9 nucleotides align to TRBD1. The assigned J gene may be wrong: the sequence end matches TRBJ2-7 better. This receptor was taken from a man aged 35-49 years in good health and CMV-seropositive. The CDR3: CASSSRAGQGYEQYF. The CDR3 DNA is TGCGCCAGCAGCTCCCGAGCGGGACAGGGCTACGAGCAGTACTTC.